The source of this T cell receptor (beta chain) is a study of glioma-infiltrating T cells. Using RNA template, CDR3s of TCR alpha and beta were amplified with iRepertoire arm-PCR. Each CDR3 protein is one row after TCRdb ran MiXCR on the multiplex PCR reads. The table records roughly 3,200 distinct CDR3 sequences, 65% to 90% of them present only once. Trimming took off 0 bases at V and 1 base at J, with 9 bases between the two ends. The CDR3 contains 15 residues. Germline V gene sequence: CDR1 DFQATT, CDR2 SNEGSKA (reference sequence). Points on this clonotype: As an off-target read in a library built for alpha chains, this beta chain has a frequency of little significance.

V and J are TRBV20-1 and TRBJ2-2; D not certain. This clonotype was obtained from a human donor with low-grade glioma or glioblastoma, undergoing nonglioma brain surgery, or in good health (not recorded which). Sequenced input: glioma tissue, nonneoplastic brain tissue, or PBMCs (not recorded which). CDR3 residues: CSARDRLKNTGELFF. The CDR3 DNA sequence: TGCAGTGCTAGAGACAGACTGAAGAACACCGGGGAGCTGTTTTTT.